The rows below give T cell receptor beta chains drawn from one sample of a study of blood T cell repertoires in COVID-19. Generated by immunoSEQ multiplex PCR, the TCRdb table keeps only in-frame clones and is missing some. The table lists 200,000 to 250,000 clones, about nine tenths of them singletons. The sequenced material came from PBMCs or T cells enriched from blood (not recorded which). The receptor source for this set is a man aged 50 to 59 who had been exposed to COVID-19. The conserved cysteine and the conserved F or W are not part of the CDR3 here. The size entry is marked missing in some rows and otherwise reads once, few, many or a size class.

V gene,clone size,CDR3 protein
TRBV5-5,once,ASSTLGGTGYNEQF
TRBV19,-,ASSMSFWTSGYT
TRBV7-9,-,ASSRDWFGYT
TRBV6-5,-,ASRQGIPYEQY
TRBV18,once,ASTWQTGNTEAF
TRBV5-1,-,ASSLGGIGQPQH
TRBV19,-,ASSYLAGGQPQH
TRBV30,-,AWGLLGDQPQH
TRBV7-2,-,ASSPYRGGEEKLF
TRBV3-1/TRBV3-2,-,ASSQDNGSGNTIY
TRBV11-3,-,ASSFGGLGTDTQY
TRBV6-6,-,ASSYPLRNTEAF
TRBV5-1,-,ASRNLAGGSYNEQF
TRBV5-1,-,ASSLVSEANYGYT
TRBV5-1,-,ASSPLAGAQEQF
TRBV6-4,-,ASSLDRDQPQH
TRBV5-5,-,ASRLLEYQETQY
TRBV7-9,-,ASSVSGGIYNEQF
TRBV7-6,few,ASSLGQGRNQPQH
TRBV28,-,ASSLDRYGYT
TRBV15,-,ATSRAPIEQYEQF
TRBV9,-,ASSAGGAYGYT
TRBV7-3,-,ASSTFGQKEETQY
TRBV15,-,ATQERTSGEETQY
TRBV5-4,-,ASSLAAASSGNTIY
TRBV19,-,ASSITGLNTEAF
TRBV11-1,-,ASRLETENTEAF
TRBV28,-,ASTDHKTEAF
TRBV5-6,-,ASSFTGTGLAF
TRBV10-1,-,ASPECGGKNIQY
TRBV13,-,ASSLRQPGSYT
TRBV5-1,once,ASSLGLASYNEQF
TRBV5-1,once,ASRRQGIPYNEQF
TRBV7-9,-,ASSLAAGTSRNEQF
TRBV27,-,ARGGERRDRFLYYGYT
TRBV28,once,ASQGRVFADTQY
TRBV30,-,AWSHHRVGSSGNTIY
TRBV5-1,-,ASSRTTSGGAQSSADTQY
TRBV3-1/TRBV3-2,-,ASSPRTGKGYT
TRBV3-1/TRBV3-2,-,ASSRGLRVTGELF
TRBV2,-,ASRPGTNYGYT
TRBV5-1,once,ASSPGTSGYEQY
TRBV12-3/TRBV12-4,-,ASSRGENQPQH
TRBV29-1,few,SVAKDRERSEAF
TRBV7-8,-,ASSLGWGGPGLNTEAF
TRBV7-2,-,ASSLLTGYQPQH
TRBV3-1/TRBV3-2,-,ASSQDGRDFDEQF
TRBV9,-,ASSHAGGSGNTIY
TRBV4-1,-,ASSLTVGPPGQNSPLH
TRBV7-6,-,ASSSGTGANYGYT
TRBV3-1/TRBV3-2,-,ASSPGAGSYNEQF
TRBV28,-,ASGTTGGNTEAF